Listed below are T cell receptor beta chains from one sample, sequenced in a study of blood T cell repertoires in COVID-19. The method was immunoSEQ multiplex PCR; TCRdb's version includes in-frame clones alone and lacks a portion of them. Of almost 300,000 clones listed, about 88% are singletons. The sequenced material came from peripheral blood. Receptors were obtained from a man aged 70-80 years with acute or convalescent COVID-19. The CDR3 runs from the conserved cysteine through the conserved F or W. A D gene is named only where the DNA matches it firmly. Expanded clones get a size class; other rows say once, few or many, or leave the size out.

>-|TRBJ1-6|-|TRBV6-5
TGTGCCAGCTGCCCCAGGGTCGAATCACCCCTCCACTTT
CASCPRVESPLHF
>-|TRBJ2-7|TRBD1|TRBV9
TGTGCCAGCAGCGCGGGACAGGGGGTCTACGAGCAGTACTTC
CASSAGQGVYEQYF
>-|TRBJ1-2|-|TRBV4-3
TGCGCCAGCAGCCAAGGGGCCCAGGGAGGAGGCGGAGTCTATGGCTACACCTTC
CASSQGAQGGGGVYGYTF
>-|TRBJ1-6|TRBD1|TRBV7-2
TGTGCCAGCAGCTTGACGACAGGGGTGGATTCACCCCTCCACTTT
CASSLTTGVDSPLHF
>few|TRBJ1-1|-|TRBV3-1/TRBV3-2
TGTGCCAGCAGCCCCTTTAGGAACACTGAAGCTTTCTTT
CASSPFRNTEAFF
>-|TRBJ2-4|-|TRBV23-1
TGCGCCAGCAGTCTCCTCCCTCGGGGACTGCCATCTTCGGTCAAAAACATTCAGTACTTC
CASSLLPRGLPSSVKNIQYF
>-|TRBJ2-7|TRBD1|TRBV6-2/TRBV6-3
TGTGCCAGCAGTGGCGGACAGGGGACCTCTGGGGAGCAGTACTTC
CASSGGQGTSGEQYF
>once|TRBJ2-1|-|TRBV12-3/TRBV12-4
TGTGCCAGCAGCCGGGACAATGAGCAGTTCTTC
CASSRDNEQFF
>-|TRBJ2-3|-|TRBV6-5
TGTGCCAGCATGAGGCCGGGCACAGATACGCAGTATTTT
CASMRPGTDTQYF
>-|TRBJ1-4|TRBD1|TRBV5-1
TGCGCCAGCTCTACTGGACAGGCAAATAATGAAAAACTGTTTTTT
CASSTGQANNEKLFF
>once|TRBJ2-2|-|TRBV6-2/TRBV6-3
TGTGCCAGCAGTTACTCCAGCGGCCGGGGAAACACCGGGGAGCTGTTTTTT
CASSYSSGRGNTGELFF
>-|TRBJ1-6|-|TRBV2
TGTGCCAGCAGTGATAGCTCCTATAATTCACCCCTCCACTTT
CASSDSSYNSPLHF
>-|TRBJ2-3|TRBD2|TRBV7-9
TGTGCCAGCAGCCCTGGGGGACTAGAGGGAGATACGCAGTATTTT
CASSPGGLEGDTQYF
>-|TRBJ2-1|TRBD2|TRBV11-3
TGTGCCAGCAGCTTAGACCTAGCGGGGGGCGAGCAGTTCTTC
CASSLDLAGGEQFF
>-|TRBJ2-2|-|TRBV25-1
TGTGCCAGCAGTGGGGGCGGCGGGGAGCTGTTTTTT
CASSGGGGELFF
>-|TRBJ1-6|-|TRBV6-5
TGTGCCAGCAGCTTCAGGGGTAGTGGATCACCCCTCCACTTT
CASSFRGSGSPLHF
>-|TRBJ2-5|-|TRBV28
TGTGCCAGCAGGCTAGGAAGGACCCAGTACTTC
CASRLGRTQYF
>-|TRBJ1-1|-|TRBV11-2
TGTGCCAGCAGCTACGGACTCAGCACTGAAGCTTTCTTT
CASSYGLSTEAFF
>-|TRBJ1-6|-|TRBV6-6
TGTGCCAGCAGCCCTGGGCAATCCTATAATTCACCCCTCCACTTT
CASSPGQSYNSPLHF
>-|TRBJ1-2|TRBD1|TRBV7-9
TGTGCCAGCAGCTTGGGACAGGGCAACTATGGCTACACCTTC
CASSLGQGNYGYTF
>-|TRBJ2-1|TRBD2|TRBV5-1
TGCGCCAGCAGCTTGTCTTCGGGAGGCTACAATGAGCAGTTCTTC
CASSLSSGGYNEQFF
>-|TRBJ1-2|-|TRBV19
TGTGCCAGTAGTCCCCTGCAGGGTGGCTACACCTTC
CASSPLQGGYTF
>-|TRBJ2-5|TRBD2|TRBV5-1
TGCGCCAGCAGCTTGGGTAGCGGGTCGTACCAAGAGACCCAGTACTTC
CASSLGSGSYQETQYF
>-|TRBJ1-2|TRBD1|TRBV27
TGTGCCAGCAGAGAGACAGGGGTTTTTGGTGGCTACACCTTC
CASRETGVFGGYTF
>-|TRBJ1-1|TRBD1|TRBV12-3/TRBV12-4
TGTGCCAGCAGTTACAGGGGGAGCTTTCGGGCTTTCTTT
CASSYRGSFRAFF
>-|TRBJ2-2|TRBD2|TRBV5-6
TGTGCCAGCAGCTTGACCCTGACCGCGGGAGGGCTCACCGGGGAGCTGTTTTTT
CASSLTLTAGGLTGELFF
>once|TRBJ1-2|-|TRBV7-9
TGTGCCAGCAGCTTAGGACTAGGGGAAGGCTACACCTTC
CASSLGLGEGYTF
>-|TRBJ2-5|TRBD2|TRBV4-3
TGCGCCAGCAGCCAACATAGCGGGGGAACAGAGACCCAGTACTTC
CASSQHSGGTETQYF
>-|TRBJ1-6|-|TRBV18
TGTGCCAGCTCACAGGGGGTGGTGACACCCCTCCACTTT
CASSQGVVTPLHF